The entry that follows covers one TCR beta chain sequence. The authors' processing: Estimation of nucleated cell counts relied on the amplification of reference gene primers. Profiling relied on immunoSEQ multiplex PCR, and the TCRdb table lists in-frame clones only, not all of them. V and J calls and clone size are as listed in that table; D and trimming were resolved from the DNA. The sample records over 200,000 clones, 88% being singletons. The sample is drawn from a study of blood T cell repertoires in COVID-19. On the study more broadly: Samples of COVID-19 (acute and convalescent) were obtained from the United States, Italy and Spain.

V gave up 6 bases and J gave up 2 bases; unmatched junction bases: 1. Germline CDR1 reads MDHEN; CDR2 reads SYDVKM. The CDR3 is 13 amino acids. This chain links TRBV28 with TRBJ1-3, with TRBD1 identical over 7 bases. This TCR was sampled from a human donor in a cohort sampled during active COVID-19. The sample was peripheral blood. CDR3: CASSRGTGNTIYF. In nucleotides, the CDR3 is TGTGCCAGCAGCAGGGGGACTGGAAACACCATATATTTT. Full variable domain (remainder filled in from reference TRBV28 and TRBJ1-3): DVKVTQSSRYLVKRTGEKVFLECVQDMDHENMFWYRQDPGLGLRLIYFSYDVKMKEKGDIPEGYSVSREKKERFSLILESASTNQTSMYLCASSRGTGNTIYFGEGSWLTVV.